One and the same sample provided the 12 T cell receptor beta chains below, sequenced in a study of shared clonotypes between healthy human individuals. Naive CD8 cells lacked CD45RO, underwent positive selection for CCR7 and left out terminally differentiated effector memory CD45RA+ cells. Sequencing used immunoSEQ multiplex PCR; TCRdb keeps in-frame clones, though not all of them. The sample lists 700,000 to 950,000 clones, roughly 96% occurring once. Sequenced material: naive CD8+ T cells sorted from blood. The origin of the receptors is a man aged 25 to 40 in good health.

The V call is TRBV5-1, the J call TRBJ2-1; the D is unclear. This CDR3 region has 12 residues. Germline lookup yields CDR1 SGHRS and CDR2 YFSETQ. V was trimmed by 4 bases and J by 7 bases, leaving 9 bases between them. CDR3 protein: CASSGSLNEQFF. CDR3 DNA sequence: TGCGCCAGCAGCGGCAGCTTAAATGAGCAGTTCTTC.

The chain couples TRBV28 to TRBJ1-5; 9 bases agree with TRBD1. The CDR3 is made up of 14 amino acids. The germline gives CDR1 MDHEN, CDR2 SYDVKM. The junction had 3 bases not matched to a gene; V was cut back by 5 bases and J by 4 bases. As DNA, the CDR3 is TGTGCCAGCAGTCTACAGGGGGCTAATCAGCCCCAGCATTTT. Translated, it gives CASSLQGANQPQHF.

V is TRBV28 and J is TRBJ2-3; D possibly matches TRBD1 or TRBD2 (5 bases each). The CDR3 sequence is 17 residues long. Trimming pared 5 bases from V and 8 bases from J, leaving 26 bases between. Germline V gives CDR1 MDHEN, CDR2 SYDVKM. The CDR3 region is CASSPPVGTDFVATQYF. For the CDR3, the DNA is TGTGCCAGCAGTCCCCCCGTCGGGACGGACTTTGTTGCTACGCAGTATTTT.

CDR3 sequence (DNA): TGTGCCAGCGGGGGGCGCAGGGGTCCCCTTCGCAGCAATCAGCCCCAGCATTTT. Its protein is CASGGRRGPLRSNQPQHF. The chain employs TRBV21-1 and TRBJ1-5. TRBV21-1 is a known pseudogene. This CDR3 has 18 amino acids.

In its sample, this clone was seen once. V usage is TRBV25-1 and J usage is TRBJ2-1; possible D gene TRBD2, 6 bases. V lost 3 bases and J lost 3, with 12 bases in between. This CDR3 has 15 residues. The V gene's germline CDR1 is MGHDK and CDR2 SYGVNS. The CDR3 region is CASSEEGAGYNEQFF. In DNA form, the CDR3 reads TGTGCCAGCAGTGAGGAGGGAGCGGGCTACAATGAGCAGTTCTTC.

The CDR3: CASSFLQQYNEQFF. The CDR3, as DNA: TGTGCCAGCAGCTTTTTGCAGCAGTACAATGAGCAGTTCTTC. This chain connects TRBV7-9 to TRBJ2-1, with D uncertain. CDR3 length equals 14 residues. The V gene lost 3 bases and the J gene lost 4 bases, with 10 bases spanning the gap. The germline V gene encodes CDR1 SEHNR and CDR2 FQNEAQ (reference sequence).

This clone was found once. CDR3 DNA: TGTGCCAGCAGCGAAGGGGATTGGAGGAGCTCCTACAATGAGCAGTTCTTC. This sequence encodes CASSEGDWRSSYNEQFF. The chain is built from TRBV14 and TRBJ2-1; D assignment may be TRBD1 or TRBD2 (5 bases each). Trimming shortened V by 5 bases and J by 0 bases, and 17 bases separated the two germline ends. The CDR3 is made up of 17 amino acids. Germline CDR1 is SGHDN and CDR2 is FVKESK.

This sequence joins TRBV7-9 and TRBJ2-7; 8 bases align to TRBD2. With 5 bases clipped from V and 2 bases from J, the junction kept 5 bases outside the gene matches. This CDR3 has 14 residues. Germline V CDR1 and CDR2: SEHNR, FQNEAQ (reference sequence). The CDR3 spells CASSPGGAAYEQYF. CDR3 bases: TGTGCCAGCAGCCCCGGGGGGGCAGCCTACGAGCAGTACTTC.

The gene calls are TRBV7-9 and TRBJ2-7, with 9 bases aligning to TRBD2. The CDR3 is 16 residues long. CDR1 and CDR2 (germline): SEHNR, FQNEAQ (reference sequence). V dropped 2 bases and J dropped 3; count of bases not matched to a gene: 8. CDR3 amino acids: CASSLSQREDHYEQYF. The CDR3 DNA reads as TGTGCCAGCAGCTTATCCCAGCGGGAGGACCACTACGAGCAGTACTTC.

The genes are TRBV7-9 and TRBJ1-3; the D is unclear. V shed 10 bases and J shed 1 base, with 5 bases lying between them. The length of the CDR3 is 11 residues. The germline V gene has CDR1 SEHNR and CDR2 FQNEAQ (reference sequence). CDR3 protein: CATRSGNTIYF. CDR3 DNA sequence: TGTGCCACCCGATCTGGAAACACCATATATTTT.

This chain uses TRBV28 with TRBJ2-1; either TRBD1 or TRBD2 may fit D (6 bases each). V gave up 11 bases and J gave up 9 bases, with 14 bases separating them. CDR3 length: 11 residues. Germline CDR1 MDHEN, CDR2 SYDVKM. Here the CDR3 DNA reads TGTGCCGGGGGGAACAGGGCTGAGCAGTTCTTC. Translation gives CAGGNRAEQFF.

The chain uses TRBV28 and TRBJ2-3; D gene unclear. V lost 4 bases, J lost 4 bases, and 9 bases lay in between. Germline CDR1 MDHEN, CDR2 SYDVKM. The CDR3 length is 13 residues. Here the CDR3 reads CASSSRAADTQYF. The CDR3 nucleotides are TGTGCCAGCAGTTCTAGGGCCGCAGATACGCAGTATTTT.